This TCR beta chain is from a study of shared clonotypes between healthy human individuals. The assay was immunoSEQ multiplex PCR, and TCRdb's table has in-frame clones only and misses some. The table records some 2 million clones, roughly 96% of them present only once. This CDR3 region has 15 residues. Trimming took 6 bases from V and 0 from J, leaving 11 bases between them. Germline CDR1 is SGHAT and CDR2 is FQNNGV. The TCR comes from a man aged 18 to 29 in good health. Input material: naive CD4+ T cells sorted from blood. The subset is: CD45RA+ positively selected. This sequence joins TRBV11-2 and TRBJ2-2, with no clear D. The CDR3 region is CASRGWQANTGELFF. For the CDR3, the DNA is TGTGCCAGCAGAGGATGGCAGGCGAACACCGGGGAGCTGTTTTTT. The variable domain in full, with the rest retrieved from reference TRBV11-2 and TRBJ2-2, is EAGVAQSPRYKIIEKRQSVAFWCNPISGHATLYWYQQILGQGPKLLIQFQNNGVVDDSQLPKDRFSAERLKGVDSTLKIQPAKLEDSAVYLCASRGWQANTGELFFGEGSRLTVL.